These T cell receptor beta chains were read from a single sample in a study of blood T cell repertoires in COVID-19. Sequencing was performed with immunoSEQ multiplex PCR; in TCRdb, only in-frame clones are kept and a portion is missing. The table shows roughly 150,000 clones, with almost 85% occurring only once. Source material: peripheral blood. All receptors derive from a woman of 80 years or more with COVID-19, enrolled during active disease. CDR3s include the opening cysteine and the closing phenylalanine or tryptophan. D genes are given only for firm matches. For some rows the clone size is stated as once, few or many, or as a class when expanded; others skip it.

j_call | d_call | clone_size | v_call | cdr3_nt | cdr3_aa
TRBJ2-5 | NA | NA | TRBV7-3 | TGTGCCAGCAGCAAAGGCGTTGGAGGGTGGGAGACCCAGTACTTC | CASSKGVGGWETQYF
TRBJ2-7 | TRBD2 | NA | TRBV7-8 | TGTGCCAGCAGTAGACTAGCGGGGGTTACTTACGAGCAGTACTTC | CASSRLAGVTYEQYF
TRBJ2-5 | TRBD2 | NA | TRBV27 | TGTGCCAGCAGACCCATACGGGGGGGAGGTGAGACCCAGTACTTC | CASRPIRGGGETQYF
TRBJ1-1 | TRBD1 | NA | TRBV5-4 | TGTGCCAGCAGCCGCGACAGGGGGCTCGTCGGTGAAGCTTTCTTT | CASSRDRGLVGEAFF
TRBJ1-2 | TRBD1 | NA | TRBV6-5 | TGTGCCAGCAGCGACAGGGTAGTAGGAGGCTACACCTTC | CASSDRVVGGYTF
TRBJ2-3 | TRBD1 | NA | TRBV5-6 | TGTGCCAGCAGTAAGACAGGGGGCGTAGATACGCAGTATTTT | CASSKTGGVDTQYF
TRBJ2-7 | NA | NA | TRBV2 | TGTGCCAGCAGTCAGCCCTCAGGCGCTGGGGAGCAGTACTTC | CASSQPSGAGEQYF
TRBJ1-6 | NA | NA | TRBV30 | TGTGCCTGGGCGACCCGGGGGGGTGGTCGCTATAATTCACCCCTCCACTTT | CAWATRGGGRYNSPLHF
TRBJ1-5 | NA | once | TRBV6-1 | TGTGCCAGCAGTGAGGCAGGGCATAGCAATCAGCCCCAGCATTTT | CASSEAGHSNQPQHF
TRBJ2-3 | NA | once | TRBV5-1 | TGCGCCAGCAGCTTGGCAGACTTTAGCACAGATACGCAGTATTTT | CASSLADFSTDTQYF
TRBJ2-5 | TRBD1 | NA | TRBV11-2 | TGTGCCAGCAGCTTAGAGGTGGACAGGCCCAGGGAGACCCAGTACTTC | CASSLEVDRPRETQYF
TRBJ1-3 | NA | few | TRBV18 | TGTGCCAGCTCAAGGAGCTCTGGAAACACCATATATTTT | CASSRSSGNTIYF
TRBJ1-2 | NA | NA | TRBV12-3/TRBV12-4 | TGTGCCAGCAGTTTTGTAAGGAGCTATGGCTACACCTTC | CASSFVRSYGYTF
TRBJ1-2 | NA | few | TRBV18 | TGTGCCAGCTCACCGACAGAAAATGGCTACACCTTC | CASSPTENGYTF
TRBJ2-7 | TRBD2 | NA | TRBV5-4 | TGTGCCAGCAGCTTGGTGACTAGCCGCCACGAGCAGTACTTC | CASSLVTSRHEQYF
TRBJ2-7 | TRBD2 | NA | TRBV15 | TGTGCCACCAGACCGGGAGGGGGCTCCTACGAGCAGTACTTC | CATRPGGGSYEQYF
TRBJ2-7 | TRBD1 | NA | TRBV5-1 | TGCGCCAGCCGCCTGACAGGGGGCCGTTCCGACGAGCAGTACTTC | CASRLTGGRSDEQYF
TRBJ2-1 | TRBD1 | NA | TRBV5-1 | TGCGCCAGCAGCCTAGGGGACAGGGACCACAATGAGCAGTTCTTC | CASSLGDRDHNEQFF
TRBJ2-6 | NA | NA | TRBV21-1 | TGTGCCAGCAGCAAAATTGTCCCCAAATTCTCTGGGGCCAACGTCCTGACTTTC | CASSKIVPKFSGANVLTF
TRBJ1-2 | NA | once | TRBV4-1 | TGCGCCAGCAGCCAAGAGGCAGGGCGCCCTGGCTACACCTTC | CASSQEAGRPGYTF
TRBJ1-1 | NA | NA | TRBV4-2 | TGTGCCAGCAGCCAAGGGAAACAGGGTTACACTGAAGCTTTCTTT | CASSQGKQGYTEAFF
TRBJ1-3 | NA | few | TRBV6-5 | TGTGCCAGCAGTTACCGCCAGGCTTCTGGAAACACCATATATTTT | CASSYRQASGNTIYF
TRBJ2-3 | NA | NA | TRBV2 | TGTGCCAGCAGTGTGGGGGGAGATACGCAGTATTTT | CASSVGGDTQYF
TRBJ2-5 | NA | few | TRBV5-1 | TGCGCCAGCAGCTTGTTCAGGGATGAGACCCAGTACTTC | CASSLFRDETQYF
TRBJ2-2 | TRBD1 | few | TRBV2 | TGTGCCAGCAGGACAGGGGCGAACACCGGGGAGCTGTTTTTT | CASRTGANTGELFF
TRBJ2-5 | TRBD1 | NA | TRBV5-1 | TGCGCCAGCAGCGGGGGACAGGGCTTGGCAGAGACCCAGTACTTC | CASSGGQGLAETQYF
TRBJ1-2 | NA | NA | TRBV7-8 | TGTGCCAGCAGCTTACAAGACTTTAACTATGGCTACACCTTC | CASSLQDFNYGYTF
TRBJ1-1 | NA | NA | TRBV27 | TGTGCCAGCAGTTTAGGGCTGGCCACTGAAGCTTTCTTT | CASSLGLATEAFF